This T cell receptor (beta chain) was identified in a study of blood T cell repertoires in COVID-19. V was pared by 8 bases and J by 3 bases, with 5 bases of the junction left unmatched. Germline V CDR1 and CDR2: SGHVS, FQNEAQ. This CDR3 is built from 14 residues. TCRdb's copy holds only in-frame clones and misses some; the assay was immunoSEQ multiplex PCR. The sample records hundreds of thousands of clones, more than 75% being singletons. The chain couples TRBV7-8 to TRBJ2-5; TRBD2 aligns across 11 bases. The sequence came from a woman in her twenties or thirties who had recovered from COVID-19. Material: PBMCs or T cells enriched from blood (not recorded which). In nucleotides, the CDR3 is TGTGCCAGCGCAACTAGCGGGGGAGAAGAGACCCAGTACTTC. It specifies CASATSGGEETQYF.